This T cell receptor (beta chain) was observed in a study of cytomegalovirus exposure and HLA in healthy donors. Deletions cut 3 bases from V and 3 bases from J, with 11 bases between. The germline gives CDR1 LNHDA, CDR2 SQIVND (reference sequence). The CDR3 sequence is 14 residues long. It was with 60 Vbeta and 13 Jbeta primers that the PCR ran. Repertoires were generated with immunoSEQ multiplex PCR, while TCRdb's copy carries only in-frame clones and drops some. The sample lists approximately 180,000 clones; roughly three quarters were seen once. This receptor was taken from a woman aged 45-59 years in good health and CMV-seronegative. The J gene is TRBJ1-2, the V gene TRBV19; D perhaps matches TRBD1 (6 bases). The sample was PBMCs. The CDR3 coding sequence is TGTGCCAGTAGTATCGGGGGGCGAGACTATGGCTACACCTTC. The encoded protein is CASSIGGRDYGYTF.